The rows below give T cell receptor beta chains drawn from one sample of a study of response to subunit inactivated influenza vaccine. TCRdb itself ran the RT-PCR reads through MiXCR, one entry per CDR3 protein. The table shows 150,000 to 200,000 distinct CDR3 sequences, with approximately 11% occurring only once. Sequencing used non-naive T cells sorted from PBMCs, obtained about 6 weeks after vaccination. The receptors shown here come from a man aged 45-65 years who received an inactivated influenza vaccine. Each CDR3 is given with its conserved first and last residue.

v_gene: TRBV7-2
j_gene: TRBJ1-1
CDR3aa: CASSLVPGGGEAFF

v_gene: TRBV7-3
j_gene: TRBJ2-5
CDR3aa: CASSLDRDETQYF

v_gene: TRBV10-3
j_gene: TRBJ2-5
CDR3aa: CAISRPGGGETQYF

v_gene: TRBV19
j_gene: TRBJ1-3
CDR3aa: CASTTRIGNTIYF

v_gene: TRBV27
j_gene: TRBJ2-2
CDR3aa: CASAYKTGELFF

v_gene: TRBV5-1
j_gene: TRBJ2-3
CDR3aa: CASSQDSVSTDTQYF

v_gene: TRBV6-1
j_gene: TRBJ2-1
CDR3aa: CASSEVGGTYNEQFF

v_gene: TRBV6-1
j_gene: TRBJ2-2
CDR3aa: CASTRGTGVGTGELFF

v_gene: TRBV27
j_gene: TRBJ2-1
CDR3aa: CASSIRGLYNEQFF

v_gene: TRBV4-2
j_gene: TRBJ2-1
CDR3aa: CASSQDLASGGASSYNEQFF

v_gene: TRBV30
j_gene: TRBJ2-3
CDR3aa: CAWRMGGGTDTQYF

v_gene: TRBV3-1
j_gene: TRBJ1-1
CDR3aa: CASSHPGFTEAFF

v_gene: TRBV5-1
j_gene: TRBJ1-2
CDR3aa: CASSIDSSSGYTF

v_gene: TRBV2
j_gene: TRBJ2-3
CDR3aa: CASSDPSSGGPDTQYF

v_gene: TRBV4-3
j_gene: TRBJ1-4
CDR3aa: CASSQPIDRGERNEKLFF

v_gene: TRBV12-3/TRBV12-4
j_gene: TRBJ2-2
CDR3aa: CASSPVVGGGTGELFF

v_gene: TRBV5-6
j_gene: TRBJ1-2
CDR3aa: CASSSPGRLNQVYGYTF

v_gene: TRBV29-1
j_gene: TRBJ2-3
CDR3aa: CSVPGTSGTDTQYF

v_gene: TRBV29-1
j_gene: TRBJ2-7
CDR3aa: CSVYETGGEQYF

v_gene: TRBV11-2
j_gene: TRBJ2-5
CDR3aa: CASSLSSGAQETQYF

v_gene: TRBV11-2
j_gene: TRBJ2-5
CDR3aa: CASSLGTSALQETQYF

v_gene: TRBV27
j_gene: TRBJ2-5
CDR3aa: CASRASGRETQYF

v_gene: TRBV9
j_gene: TRBJ1-1
CDR3aa: CASSAPPTTEAFF

v_gene: TRBV12-3/TRBV12-4
j_gene: TRBJ2-2
CDR3aa: CASSFIWANTGELFF

v_gene: TRBV29-1
j_gene: TRBJ2-7
CDR3aa: CSVESSSYEQYF

v_gene: TRBV5-1
j_gene: TRBJ1-1
CDR3aa: CASSLSDRRPEAFF

v_gene: TRBV11-2
j_gene: TRBJ1-1
CDR3aa: CASSLGGVGAFF

v_gene: TRBV11-2
j_gene: TRBJ2-1
CDR3aa: CASSLDPQWEKKRREQFF

v_gene: TRBV15
j_gene: TRBJ1-1
CDR3aa: CATSRSGQVNTEAFF

v_gene: TRBV2
j_gene: TRBJ2-7
CDR3aa: CASSLYRDIYEQYF

v_gene: TRBV7-2
j_gene: TRBJ2-5
CDR3aa: CASSFSLGETQYF

v_gene: TRBV11-3
j_gene: TRBJ2-3
CDR3aa: CASSHGLAGAPDTQYF

v_gene: TRBV6-5
j_gene: TRBJ1-1
CDR3aa: CASSYGAGNTEAFF

v_gene: TRBV5-6
j_gene: TRBJ2-2
CDR3aa: CASSLLTVANTGELFF

v_gene: TRBV29-1
j_gene: TRBJ2-5
CDR3aa: CSATLGIETQYF

v_gene: TRBV5-1
j_gene: TRBJ2-3
CDR3aa: CASSRDSSTDTQYF